The 14 T cell receptor beta chains reported below all come from one sample, sequenced in a study of OX40 agonist ivuxolimab in advanced cancers. Profiled with immunoSEQ multiplex PCR; TCRdb holds only in-frame clones, not every one. The profile shows under 55,000 clones, roughly 90% of them singletons. The source was CD4+ or CD8+ T cells sorted from blood, collected in a trial of the OX40 agonist ivuxolimab. The receptor source for this set is an adult with an advanced solid tumor such as melanoma, head and neck, liver or kidney cancer.

The genes are TRBV9 and TRBJ2-7; 10 nucleotides agree with TRBD2. J gave up 5 bases and V 1 base, and 9 bases lay outside the gene matches. Germline V gives CDR1 SGDLS, CDR2 YYNGEE. The CDR3 has 16 amino acids. The DNA of the CDR3 is TGTGCCAGCAGCGTAACCCACGGACTAGCGGCTAACGAGCAGTACTTC. This gives the protein CASSVTHGLAANEQYF.

J is TRBJ1-3 and V is TRBV6-5; D perhaps matches TRBD1 (5 bases). Germline CDR1 reads MNHEY; CDR2 reads SVGAGI. V was cut by 5 bases and J by 0 bases, with 11 bases left in between. CDR3 size: 15 residues. The CDR3 reads CASSPGAFSGNTIYF. CDR3 sequence (DNA): TGTGCCAGCAGTCCCGGGGCTTTCTCTGGAAACACCATATATTTT.

This chain connects TRBV5-1 to TRBJ2-7, with unresolved D. Trimming took 0 bases from V and 3 from J, leaving 22 bases between them. Germline-derived CDR1 and CDR2 are SGHRS and YFSETQ. CDR3 length: 18 amino acids. The CDR3 nucleotides are TGCGCCAGCAGCTTGGTCCCCAGGTTCCCCTACTACTACTACGAGCAGTACTTC. Translation: CASSLVPRFPYYYYEQYF.

Concerning this clone: The junction departs from the called germline gene at one end, perhaps through a read error. The chain combines TRBV19 with TRBJ1-1; D is undetermined. Germline-derived CDR1 and CDR2 are LNHDA and SQIVND (reference sequence). The CDR3 loop spans 11 amino acids. DNA for the CDR3: TGTACCAGTTACTTGTACACTGAAGCTTTCTTT. This codes for CTSYLYTEAFF.

In its sample, this clone was seen once. The chain has TRBV5-5 and TRBJ1-2; 8 bases match TRBD1. V dropped 2 bases and J dropped 4; count of bases not matched to a gene: 4. This CDR3 comprises 14 residues. The germline gives CDR1 SGHKS, CDR2 YYEKEE (reference sequence). DNA for the CDR3: TGTGCCAGCAGCTTTGGACAGGGATTCTATGGCTACACCTTC. Translated: CASSFGQGFYGYTF.

The genes are TRBV6-6 and TRBJ2-3; D unclear. The CDR3 is made up of 10 amino acids. Germline lookup yields CDR1 MNHNY and CDR2 SVGAGI (reference sequence). Trimming removed 10 bases at V and 0 bases at J, with 2 bases between. This chain's CDR3 is CATSTDTQYF. Written as DNA, the CDR3 is TGTGCCACTAGCACAGATACGCAGTATTTT.

The V gene is TRBV29-1, the J gene TRBJ2-3; 8 bases align to TRBD2. The germline CDR1 and CDR2 sequences are SQVTM and ANQGSEA. Germline trimming cut 0 bases from V and 0 bases from J; bases unmatched to any gene: 14. The CDR3 length is 19 residues. In DNA, the CDR3 is TGCAGCGTTGAAGAAGGGGGACTAGGAGAACTTACTAGCACAGATACGCAGTATTTT. It translates to CSVEEGGLGELTSTDTQYF.

The V gene is TRBV30, the J gene TRBJ2-1, with 9 nucleotides matching TRBD2. CDR3 length: 15 residues. Per germline, CDR1 GTSNPN and CDR2 SVGIG (reference sequence). V lost 5 bases and J lost 2; bases outside the gene matches: 7. The CDR3 region is CAWAVVAGAYNEQFF. The CDR3 region has the DNA TGTGCCTGGGCCGTAGTAGCGGGAGCCTACAATGAGCAGTTCTTC.

The V and J genes are TRBV28 and TRBJ2-7; 11 bases map to TRBD2. This CDR3 has 14 amino acids. From germline, CDR1 is MDHEN and CDR2 SYDVKM. V trimming: 6 bases; J trimming: 2 bases; junction bases outside the gene matches: 3. CDR3 region: CASRLAGATYEQYF. CDR3 nucleotides: TGTGCCAGCAGACTAGCGGGGGCAACCTACGAGCAGTACTTC.

This clone was counted only a few times. The rearrangement joins TRBV9 to TRBJ1-1, with D possibly TRBD1 on 5 matching bases. V lost 4 bases, J lost 5 bases, and 15 bases lay in between. The germline V gene has CDR1 SGDLS and CDR2 YYNGEE. The CDR3 is 14 residues long. CDR3 in amino acids: CASSLQGTGTEAFF. CDR3 nucleotides: TGTGCCAGCAGCCTTCAGGGAACGGGGACTGAAGCTTTCTTT.

The chain employs TRBV11-2 and TRBJ2-1; D not certain. V was cut by 2 bases and J by 5 bases, with 13 bases left in between. The CDR3 has 15 amino acids. Looked up from germline, CDR1 is SGHAT and CDR2 is FQNNGV. CDR3 bases: TGTGCCAGCAGCTTACTTGGCGCAGTAAACAATGAGCAGTTCTTC. It encodes CASSLLGAVNNEQFF.

The chain recombines TRBV4-1 with TRBJ1-5, with D unresolved. The length of the CDR3 is 17 residues. Germline-derived CDR1 and CDR2 are MGHRA and YSYEKL. V lost 0 bases to trimming and J lost 1 base, with 13 bases between them. The CDR3 protein is CASSQEWPVTSNQPQHF. CDR3 nucleotides: TGCGCCAGCAGCCAAGAATGGCCAGTCACAAGCAATCAGCCCCAGCATTTT.

The chain links TRBV6-5 to TRBJ2-5; D may be TRBD2 (6 bases). V shed 3 bases and J shed 4 bases, with 12 bases lying between them. Germline CDR1 and CDR2: MNHEY and SVGAGI. The CDR3 is 14 amino acids. The CDR3 nucleotides read TGTGCCAGCAGTTATGGTGAGGGAGGAGAGACCCAGTACTTC. Translating it yields CASSYGEGGETQYF.

This clone was counted between two and nine times. The V and J genes are TRBV2 and TRBJ2-1; 10 bases agree with TRBD2. Germline V gives CDR1 SNHLY, CDR2 FYNNEI. The CDR3 covers 16 residues. Trimming at V came to 3 bases and at J to 3 bases, leaving 5 bases not matched to a gene. Here the CDR3 reads CASSETSGRRYNEQFF. The CDR3 bases are TGTGCCAGCAGTGAGACTAGCGGGCGGCGCTACAATGAGCAGTTCTTC.